The 15 T cell receptor beta chains reported below all come from one sample, sequenced in a study of cytomegalovirus exposure and HLA in healthy donors. The PCR ran on 60 Vbeta and 13 Jbeta primers. Some clones are missing from TCRdb's copy, which holds only in-frame ones; the method was immunoSEQ multiplex PCR. The sample contains 200,000 to 250,000 clones, 81% of which appear only once. Input material: PBMCs. The receptors were gathered from a woman aged 55-69 years in good health and CMV-seropositive.

V usage is TRBV18 and J usage is TRBJ2-2; 8 positions agree with TRBD1. The CDR3 runs 15 residues. Germline lookup yields CDR1 KGHSH and CDR2 LQKENI. V lost 2 bases, J lost 1 base, and 0 bases stayed unmatched. CDR3 sequence reads: CASSPGTGNTGELFF. The CDR3 DNA sequence: TGTGCCAGCTCACCAGGGACAGGGAACACCGGGGAGCTGTTTTTT.

The chain combines TRBV7-9 with TRBJ2-2; D perhaps matches TRBD2 (6 bases). V was shortened by 4 bases and J by 7 bases, with 13 bases between the two germline ends. The CDR3 is 14 residues long. Looked up from germline, CDR1 is SEHNR and CDR2 is FQNEAQ (reference sequence). The CDR3 DNA is TGTGCCAGCAGCTCCATCGGGGGTGGCGGGGAGCTGTTTTTT. It encodes CASSSIGGGGELFF. The full variable domain, rest sourced from reference TRBV7-9 and TRBJ2-2, is DTGVSQNPRHKITKRGQNVTFRCDPISEHNRLYWYRQTLGQGPEFLTYFQNEAQLEKSRLLSDRFSAERPKGSFSTLEIQRTEQGDSAMYLCASSSIGGGGELFFGEGSRLTVL.

The rearrangement links TRBV30 to TRBJ2-2; 8 positions match TRBD2. CDR1 is GTSNPN and CDR2 is SVGIG in the germline V gene (reference sequence). With 5 bases clipped from V and 4 bases from J, the junction kept 6 bases outside the gene matches. This CDR3 region has 14 residues. Here the CDR3 reads CAWGRTSSTGELFF. CDR3 DNA: TGTGCCTGGGGGCGGACTAGCAGCACCGGGGAGCTGTTTTTT. Full variable domain (missing parts from reference TRBV30 and TRBJ2-2): SQTIHQWPATLVQPVGSPLSLECTVEGTSNPNLYWYRQAAGRGLQLLFYSVGIGQISSEVPQNLSASRPQDRQFILSSKKLLLSDSGFYLCAWGRTSSTGELFFGEGSRLTVL.

On this clone itself: Other nucleotide sequences from this sample produce the same CDR3. The V call is TRBV27, the J call TRBJ2-7; 7 positions agree with TRBD1. Per the germline V gene, CDR1 is MNHEY and CDR2 is SMNVEV (reference sequence). The CDR3 is 14 amino acids. The V segment lost 5 bases and the J segment 0 bases; nucleotides outside the gene matches: 4. The CDR3, as DNA: TGTGCCAGCAGTCCCGGGACAGCCTCCTACGAGCAGTACTTC. Residues: CASSPGTASYEQYF.

The chain carries TRBV2 and TRBJ2-1; unclear D gene. CDR1 and CDR2 (germline): SNHLY, FYNNEI. V lost 3 bases to trimming and J lost 10 bases, with 10 bases between them. The CDR3 runs 12 residues. The CDR3 DNA follows: TGTGCCAGCAGTGAGTGGGCCACCGAGCAGTTCTTC. Its translation is CASSEWATEQFF.

V and J are TRBV19 and TRBJ2-1, with D possibly matching TRBD1 (5 bases). V lost 3 bases, J lost 0 bases, and 9 bases lay in between. CDR1 and CDR2 (germline): LNHDA, SQIVND (reference sequence). This CDR3 has 15 residues. CDR3 coding DNA: TGTGCCAGTAGTATTACAGGCCGCTCCTACAATGAGCAGTTCTTC. This codes for CASSITGRSYNEQFF.

This chain joins TRBV5-4 and TRBJ2-7, with 8 nucleotides matching TRBD2. There are 18 residues in the CDR3. Trimming took 0 bases from V and 7 from J; bases not matched to a gene: 18. Germline CDR1 and CDR2: SGHNT and YYREEE (reference sequence). CDR3 region: CASSLGQEGGLEDWEQYF. CDR3 DNA sequence: TGTGCCAGCAGCTTGGGTCAGGAAGGGGGACTAGAGGATTGGGAGCAGTACTTC.

This clone was observed a single time. This sequence joins TRBV5-4 and TRBJ1-5; tentatively, D is TRBD1 (5 bases). Germline CDR1 reads SGHNT; CDR2 reads YYREEE (reference sequence). The CDR3 covers 15 residues. V was clipped by 0 bases and J by 1 base, with 8 bases between them. The CDR3 reads CASSLGGSSNQPQHF. DNA for the CDR3: TGTGCCAGCAGCTTGGGGGGCTCGAGCAATCAGCCCCAGCATTTT.

The V gene is TRBV29-1, the J gene TRBJ2-1, with TRBD2 matching 14 bases. V shed 4 bases and J 6 bases; nucleotides not matched to a gene: 8. The length of the CDR3 is 16 residues. Germline CDR1 is SQVTM and CDR2 is ANQGSEA. In DNA, the CDR3 is TGCAGCGTTGCTCGGGCGACTAGCGGGAGGGCCAATGAGCAGTTCTTC. Translated, it gives CSVARATSGRANEQFF.

In this sample, this clone turned up once. The chain joins TRBV4-1 to TRBJ2-3; 10 positions match TRBD1. The germline V gene encodes CDR1 MGHRA and CDR2 YSYEKL. The CDR3 spans 16 residues. The junction had 9 bases not matched to a gene; V was cut back by 4 bases and J by 5 bases. CDR3 loop: CASSRRDRGSGDTQYF. The CDR3 DNA follows: TGCGCCAGCAGCCGGAGGGACAGGGGTTCGGGAGATACGCAGTATTTT.

The rearrangement links TRBV25-1 to TRBJ1-1, with 11 nucleotides matching TRBD1. Germline lookup yields CDR1 MGHDK and CDR2 SYGVNS. CDR3 length equals 15 residues. J was trimmed by 4 bases and V by 6 bases; bases with no gene match: 7. The DNA of the CDR3 is TGTGCCAGCAGAGTTGGGACAGGGGGGATCACTGAAGCTTTCTTT. Amino acids: CASRVGTGGITEAFF.

This clone was recorded a few times. The chain combines TRBV9 with TRBJ2-3; 8 bases fit TRBD2. Germline loops: CDR1 SGDLS, CDR2 YYNGEE. There are 15 residues in the CDR3. V was clipped by 7 bases and J by 2 bases; unmatched bases: 9. The CDR3 sequence is CASGSAGGLTDTQYF. CDR3 DNA sequence: TGTGCCAGCGGTAGTGCGGGAGGTCTCACAGATACGCAGTATTTT.

The chain uses TRBV9 and TRBJ1-4; TRBD1 matches at 10 bases. V shed 1 base and J 12 bases; nucleotides not matched to a gene: 3. The CDR3 runs 13 residues. The germline V gene encodes CDR1 SGDLS and CDR2 YYNGEE. The CDR3 sequence: CASSVRQGAELFF. CDR3 sequence (DNA): TGTGCCAGCAGCGTAAGACAGGGGGCGGAACTGTTTTTT.

Only one count was recorded for this clone. The chain couples TRBV4-1 to TRBJ2-7; D unresolved. CDR3 length: 14 residues. With 1 base removed from V and 2 bases from J, the gap between germline ends came to 9 bases. CDR1 MGHRA and CDR2 YSYEKL come from the germline V gene. DNA for the CDR3: TGCGCCAGCAGCCAAGCATCTATGGCCTACGAGCAGTACTTC. It specifies CASSQASMAYEQYF.

The table lists this clone with a few counts. The rearrangement uses TRBV28 and TRBJ2-3; D might be TRBD2 (6 bases). Trimming took off 6 bases at V and 5 bases at J, with 24 bases between the two ends. CDR1 is MDHEN and CDR2 is SYDVKM in the germline V gene. This CDR3 region has 17 residues. In DNA form, the CDR3 reads TGTGCCAGCAGGGAGCTAGCCCCCGGGACTTCGCAAGATACGCAGTATTTT. This codes for CASRELAPGTSQDTQYF.